This is a list of T cell receptor beta chains from one sample in a study of OX40 agonist ivuxolimab in advanced cancers. The repertoire was sequenced with immunoSEQ multiplex PCR; TCRdb's copy has only in-frame clones and lacks some. The table records tens of thousands of clones, about 91% of them present only once. Sequences were derived from CD4+ or CD8+ T cells sorted from blood, sampled in a trial of the OX40 agonist ivuxolimab. The receptors come from an adult with an advanced solid tumor such as melanoma, head and neck, liver or kidney cancer. CDR3s include the opening cysteine and the closing phenylalanine or tryptophan. The D gene is left open where the match is weak. Size tells how often a clone was seen (once, few, many) or the class of an expanded clone, and some rows leave it out.

J	length	D	size	V	DNA	CDR3
TRBJ2-1	13	-	-	TRBV14	TGTGCCAGCAGCCAAGTTCTCCGCAATGAGCAGTTCTTC	CASSQVLRNEQFF
TRBJ2-1	16	TRBD2	-	TRBV5-1	TGCGCCAGCAGCTTACCGCTAGCGGGGGGGCAAAATGAGCAGTTCTTC	CASSLPLAGGQNEQFF
TRBJ2-7	15	TRBD1	-	TRBV6-1	TGTGCCAGCTCCAAGGGGGGACAGGTCGCTCACGAGCAGTACTTC	CASSKGGQVAHEQYF
TRBJ2-5	15	-	-	TRBV2	TGTGCCAGCAGCCCTGGGACGGCCGGAATAGAGACCCAGTACTTC	CASSPGTAGIETQYF
TRBJ2-2	14	-	-	TRBV9	TGTGCCAGCGATAAGGGGGCGAACACCGGGGAGCTGTTTTTT	CASDKGANTGELFF
TRBJ1-2	14	-	-	TRBV14	TGTGCCAGCAGCCAAGATAGGAGGGGGTATGGCTACACCTTC	CASSQDRRGYGYTF
TRBJ2-7	14	TRBD2	-	TRBV7-6	TGTGCCAGCAGCTCCTTAGCGGGGGGCTACGAGCAGTACTTC	CASSSLAGGYEQYF
TRBJ1-2	18	-	-	TRBV18	TGTGCCAGCTCACCACTTACGTTCGGCCAGGGAAGAACCTATGGCTACACCTTC	CASSPLTFGQGRTYGYTF
TRBJ2-1	14	TRBD2	-	TRBV28	TGTGCCAGCAGTTTAGCGGGAGAGAGAAATGAGCAGTTCTTC	CASSLAGERNEQFF
TRBJ2-5	12	TRBD2	-	TRBV29-1	TGCAGCGCCTTGACTAGCGAAGAGACCCAGTACTTC	CSALTSEETQYF
TRBJ2-7	14	-	-	TRBV2	TGTGCCAGCAACCACGAAGGGGGCTCCTACGAGCAGTACTTC	CASNHEGGSYEQYF
TRBJ1-6	15	-	-	TRBV2	TGTGCCAGCGGAATCCCCCACAGGGTTCCTTCACCCCTCCACTTT	CASGIPHRVPSPLHF
TRBJ1-1	16	TRBD1	-	TRBV5-1	TGCGCCAGCAGCTGGACTCTCAGCCCCGGGACAGATGAAGCTTTCTTT	CASSWTLSPGTDEAFF
TRBJ2-7	15	TRBD1	-	TRBV14	TGTGCCAGCAGCCAAGGCGGACAGGGGGGCTACGAGCAGTACTTC	CASSQGGQGGYEQYF
TRBJ2-4	19	TRBD2	-	TRBV9	TGTGCCAGCAGCCCTCGTCCCGGGACTAGCGGGGGGGCCAAAAACATTCAGTACTTC	CASSPRPGTSGGAKNIQYF
TRBJ1-1	13	TRBD1	-	TRBV6-1	TGTGCCAGCAGGGGAACAGGGGAAGCTGAAGCTTTCTTT	CASRGTGEAEAFF
TRBJ1-1	16	-	-	TRBV6-5	TGTGCCAGCAGTTACCGGACAGTGGGGATGAACACTGAAGCTTTCTTT	CASSYRTVGMNTEAFF
TRBJ1-3	18	-	-	TRBV5-4	TGTGCCAGCAGCCCGGGCGGGACGGTATGGGAATATGGAAACACCATATATTTT	CASSPGGTVWEYGNTIYF
TRBJ2-7	14	TRBD2	-	TRBV2	TGTGCCAGCAGTCGGACTAGCGGGAAATACGAGCAGTACTTC	CASSRTSGKYEQYF
TRBJ1-4	19	-	once	TRBV21-1	TGTGCCAGCAGCAAAGACGACAGGGCAAACTTTCCAACTAATGAAAAACTGTTTTTT	CASSKDDRANFPTNEKLFF
TRBJ1-1	14	-	-	TRBV7-6	TGTGCCAGCAGCCCGCAGGGAACAGGCACTGAAGCTTTCTTT	CASSPQGTGTEAFF
TRBJ1-2	13	TRBD1	once	TRBV10-3	TGTGCCATCACCTCGGGACAGGACTATGGCTACACCTTC	CAITSGQDYGYTF
TRBJ1-1	15	-	-	TRBV18	TGTGCCAGCTCACCACGGCGGACGGAGAACACTGAAGCTTTCTTT	CASSPRRTENTEAFF
TRBJ1-6	16	-	-	TRBV30	TGTGCCTGGAGGACATTCCAGACAGTGTATAATTCACCCCTCCACTTT	CAWRTFQTVYNSPLHF
TRBJ2-7	13	-	-	TRBV6-6	TGTGCCAGCAGTTACCCACAGGGTTACGAGCAGTACTTC	CASSYPQGYEQYF
TRBJ2-3	14	TRBD2	-	TRBV19	TGTGCCAGTAGTATAAGGCGGGAGACAGATACGCAGTATTTT	CASSIRRETDTQYF
TRBJ2-7	16	TRBD2	-	TRBV2	TGTGCCAGCAGTGAACTCGCGGGAGGGTGGGGCGGCGAGCAGTACTTC	CASSELAGGWGGEQYF
TRBJ1-2	16	-	-	TRBV5-5	TGTGCCAGCAGCTTGGCCGGGGCAACAGACCTCCCTGGCTACACCTTC	CASSLAGATDLPGYTF
TRBJ1-1	13	-	-	TRBV10-3	TGTGCCATCTCGATCGGGGGGGACGCTGAAGCTTTCTTT	CAISIGGDAEAFF
TRBJ2-5	14	-	-	TRBV28	TGTGCCAGCAGTTTCCGGGGGCGTCAAGAGACCCAGTACTTC	CASSFRGRQETQYF
TRBJ2-2	12	-	-	TRBV30	TGTGCCTGGAGTGAGGGGGCCGGGGAGCTGTTTTTT	CAWSEGAGELFF
TRBJ2-7	15	-	-	TRBV7-2	TGTGCCAGCAGCTTAGTGATCGGAGACTCCTACGAGCAGTACTTC	CASSLVIGDSYEQYF
TRBJ1-1	15	-	-	TRBV19	TGTGCCAGTAGCTCCGGGAGGGTAAAGTACACTGAAGCTTTCTTT	CASSSGRVKYTEAFF
TRBJ2-5	14	-	-	TRBV5-6	TGTGCCAGCAGTACCGGGTTGAGAGGGGAGACCCAGTACTTC	CASSTGLRGETQYF
TRBJ1-2	12	-	-	TRBV30	TGTGCCTGGAGCAACCCCGGGGGGGGGGTCAACTTC	CAWSNPGGGVNF
TRBJ2-1	16	TRBD2	-	TRBV19	TGTGCCAGTAGTATAGAAGGGACTAGCGGAGCCAATGAGCAGTTCTTC	CASSIEGTSGANEQFF
TRBJ1-2	14	-	-	TRBV6-6	TGTGCCAGCAGTTCGGGCAGGACTAACTATGGCTACACCTTC	CASSSGRTNYGYTF
TRBJ2-3	15	-	-	TRBV5-4	TGCGCCAGCAGCTTGTGGGCTAGGGGTGGGGATACGCAGTATTTT	CASSLWARGGDTQYF
TRBJ2-2	15	TRBD1	-	TRBV6-1	TGTGCCAGCAGTGAACGACAGGGGCTCACCGGGGAGCTGTTTTTT	CASSERQGLTGELFF
TRBJ2-1	14	-	-	TRBV5-4	TGTGCCAGCAGCTCGGGACTGGACTACAATGAGCAGTTCTTC	CASSSGLDYNEQFF
TRBJ1-3	14	-	-	TRBV30	TGTGCCTGGAGTGTTTCGCGCAGGGGTAACACCATATATTTT	CAWSVSRRGNTIYF
TRBJ1-1	16	TRBD1	-	TRBV10-2	TGCGCCAGCAGTGACGGACAGGGCCTCAAGGGAACTGAAGCTTTCTTT	CASSDGQGLKGTEAFF
TRBJ2-1	15	TRBD2	-	TRBV11-3	TGTGCCAGCAGCTCATTAGCGGGAAATTACAATGAGCAGTTCTTC	CASSSLAGNYNEQFF
TRBJ2-7	15	-	-	TRBV6-5	TGTGCCAGCAGTTCACGGACGGGGCGCTCCTACGAGCAGTACTTC	CASSSRTGRSYEQYF
TRBJ2-7	14	TRBD1	-	TRBV11-3	TGTGCCAGCAGCTTCGGGACAGGGGTTGGGGAGCAGTACTTC	CASSFGTGVGEQYF